The clone carrying this T cell receptor (beta chain) was counted at least ten times. Its specificity is not known. Time point indicated: patch test 2, 6 weeks after DPC sensitization. Documented treatment: therapeutic diphenylcyclopropenone sensitization with weekly scalp DPC. The library attached unique molecular identifiers to individual cDNA molecules. In the original analysis: From roughly 23,000 to 700,000 TCRs were found per sample, with a median of 95,638. Via MiXCR, TCRdb re-called the RACE reads, giving one row per CDR3 protein. TCRdb's processing, not the authors' own work, is the source of the V and J calls. The sample holds 110,000 to 150,000 distinct CDR3 sequences; roughly 12% are singletons and the top ten take around 1.4%. The entry originates in a study of human T cells and chemical hapten exposure. Overall study context: The study enrolled mostly female patients with alopecia areata, totalis or universalis.

Germline CDR1 and CDR2: SGHKS and YYEKEE (reference sequence). The ends lost 4 bases at V and 2 bases at J; junction bases unmatched: 5. The CDR3 extends over 15 amino acids. Overall study findings and caveats: Patch test score rose with PT1 expanded TCR count, significant at thresholds 8, 16 and 32, not 4.

Here the sequenced sample was whole blood, taken in connection with sensitization to the hapten diphenylcyclopropenone (DPC). The V and J genes are TRBV5-5 and TRBJ2-7; TRBD1 agrees at 11 bases. This receptor was taken from a woman aged 45-65 years with alopecia areata. Some clones in this sample may be carry-over from other donors' samples. This CDR3 reads CASSPRTGGAYEQYF. The CDR3 nucleotides are TGTGCCAGCAGCCCTAGGACAGGGGGCGCCTACGAGCAGTACTTC. The complete variable domain, with remaining parts taken from reference TRBV5-5 and TRBJ2-7, reads DAGVTQSPTHLIKTRGQQVTLRCSPISGHKSVSWYQQVLGQGPQFIFQYYEKEERGRGNFPDRFSARQFPNYSSELNVNALLLGDSALYLCASSPRTGGAYEQYFGPGTRLTVT.